This T cell receptor beta chain was recovered during a study of blood T cells in healthy people across ages. This clonotype was found a few times. CDR1 and CDR2 from the germline V gene are SGDLS and YYNGEE. The V and J ends lost 0 bases and 5 bases, in that order; junction bases with no gene match: 5. This CDR3 comprises 15 residues. For the second PCR, which ran for roughly 6 to 11 cycles, a sample-barcoded 5' primer and a J-beta primer mix were used. One entry per CDR3 protein, called by TCRdb with MiXCR from the 5' RACE reads. The sample has roughly 1,000,000 distinct CDR3 sequences, approximately 25% seen once. These records were also assigned to another study, of T cells of mothers and their children. From that study: RNA that had been extracted went wholly into cDNA synthesis, at 1.5 ug per 15 ul. Added by the second PCR's M1S primer were sample barcodes and 2-4 random nucleotides. Slightly higher, non-significant overlap characterized related mother-child pairs relative to unrelated pairs.

This TCR derives from a girl aged 2 to 9 in good health. The V call is TRBV9, the J call TRBJ2-5; the match to TRBD2 covers 9 bases. The sample consisted of blood. CDR3 protein: CASSVGGRAAETQYF. The CDR3 bases are TGTGCCAGCAGCGTAGGCGGGAGGGCCGCTGAGACCCAGTACTTC.